This T cell receptor (beta chain) originates from a study of tissue T cells after allogeneic stem cell transplantation. Produced via immunoSEQ multiplex PCR; TCRdb's table is partial and in-frame only. Among some 25,000 clones, roughly 70% were seen once, and the ten largest hold approximately 7.7%. The origin of this receptor is a female donor at least 60 years old with lung cancer. Sequenced material: tissue from the ileum, taken at autopsy.

The CDR3 DNA is TGTGCTGTAGCGGGCGGCTCCTACAATGAGCAGTTCTTC. As protein: CAVAGGSYNEQFF. The chain links TRBV18 to TRBJ2-1, with 7 nucleotides matching TRBD2. This CDR3 is 13 amino acids long. The germline gives CDR1 KGHSH, CDR2 LQKENI.